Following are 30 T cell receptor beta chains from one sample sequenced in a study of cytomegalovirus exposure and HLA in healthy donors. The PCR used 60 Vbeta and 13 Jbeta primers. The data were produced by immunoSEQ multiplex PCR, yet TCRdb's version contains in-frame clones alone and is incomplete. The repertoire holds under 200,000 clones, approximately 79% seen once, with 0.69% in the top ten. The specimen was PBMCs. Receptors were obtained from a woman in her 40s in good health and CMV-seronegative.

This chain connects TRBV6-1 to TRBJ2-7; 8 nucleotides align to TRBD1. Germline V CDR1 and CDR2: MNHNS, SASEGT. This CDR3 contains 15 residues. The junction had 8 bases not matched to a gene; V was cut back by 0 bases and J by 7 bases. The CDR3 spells CASSEAPGGFDEQYF. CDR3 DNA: TGTGCCAGCAGTGAAGCGCCAGGGGGCTTTGATGAGCAGTACTTC.

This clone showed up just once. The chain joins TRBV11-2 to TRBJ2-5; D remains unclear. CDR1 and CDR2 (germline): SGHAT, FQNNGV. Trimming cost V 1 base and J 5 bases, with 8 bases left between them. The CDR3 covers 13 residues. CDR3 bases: TGTGCCAGCAGCTTAGCTGGGCCGGAGACCCAGTACTTC. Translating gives CASSLAGPETQYF.

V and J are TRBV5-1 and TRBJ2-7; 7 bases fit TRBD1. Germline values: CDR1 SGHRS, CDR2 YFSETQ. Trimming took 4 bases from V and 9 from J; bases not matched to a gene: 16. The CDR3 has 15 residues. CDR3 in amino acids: CASSPYRDSPRAQYF. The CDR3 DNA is TGCGCCAGCAGCCCGTACCGGGACAGCCCCCGCGCGCAGTACTTC.

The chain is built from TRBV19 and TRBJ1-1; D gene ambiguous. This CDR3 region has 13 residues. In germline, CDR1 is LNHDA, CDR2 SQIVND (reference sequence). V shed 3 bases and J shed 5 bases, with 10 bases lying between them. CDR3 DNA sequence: TGTGCCAGTAGTATCGGGAGGTGGACTGAAGCTTTCTTT. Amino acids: CASSIGRWTEAFF.

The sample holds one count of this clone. CDR3 nucleotides: TGCGCCAGCAGCTTGGCGGGGGCGGGGGAAGAGACCCAGTACTTC. This codes for CASSLAGAGEETQYF. This sequence joins TRBV5-1 and TRBJ2-5; D is perhaps TRBD2 (7 bases). The CDR3 spans 15 residues. V was shortened by 0 bases and J by 3 bases, with 12 bases between the two germline ends. Looked up from germline, CDR1 is SGHRS and CDR2 is YFSETQ.

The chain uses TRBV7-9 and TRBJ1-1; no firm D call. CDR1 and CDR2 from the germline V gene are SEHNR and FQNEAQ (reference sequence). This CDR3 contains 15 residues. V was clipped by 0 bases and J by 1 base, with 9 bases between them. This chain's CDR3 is CASSLALAGNTEAFF. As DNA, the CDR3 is TGTGCCAGCAGCTTAGCCCTGGCGGGGAACACTGAAGCTTTCTTT.

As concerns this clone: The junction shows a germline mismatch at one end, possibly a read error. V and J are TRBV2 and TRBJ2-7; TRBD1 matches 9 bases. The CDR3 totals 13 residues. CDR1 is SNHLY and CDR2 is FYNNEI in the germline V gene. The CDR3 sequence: CASTSGTGRERYF. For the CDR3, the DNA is TGTGCCAGCACTTCGGGGACAGGGAGGGAGCGGTACTTC. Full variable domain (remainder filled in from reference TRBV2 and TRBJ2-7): EPEVTQTPSHQVTQMGQEVILRCVPISNHLYFYWYRQILGQKVEFLVSFYNNEISEKSEIFDDQFSVERPDGSNFTLKIRSTKLEDSAMYFCASTSGTGRERYFGPGTRLTVT.

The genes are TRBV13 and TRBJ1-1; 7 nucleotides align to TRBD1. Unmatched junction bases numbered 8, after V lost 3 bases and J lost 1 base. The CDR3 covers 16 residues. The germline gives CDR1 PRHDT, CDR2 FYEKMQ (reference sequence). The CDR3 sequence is CASSFIRTGWNTEAFF. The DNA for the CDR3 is TGTGCCAGCAGCTTTATACGGACAGGCTGGAACACTGAAGCTTTCTTT. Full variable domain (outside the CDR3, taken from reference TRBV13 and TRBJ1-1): AAGVIQSPRHLIKEKRETATLKCYPIPRHDTVYWYQQGPGQDPQFLISFYEKMQSDKGSIPDRFSAQQFSDYHSELNMSSLELGDSALYFCASSFIRTGWNTEAFFGQGTRLTVV.

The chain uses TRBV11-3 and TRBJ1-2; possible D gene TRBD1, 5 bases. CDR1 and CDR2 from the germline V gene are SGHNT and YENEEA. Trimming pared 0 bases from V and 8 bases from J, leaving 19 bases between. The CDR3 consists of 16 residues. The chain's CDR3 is CASSLEGTGSSKGYTF. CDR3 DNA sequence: TGTGCCAGCAGCTTAGAGGGAACAGGATCTTCGAAGGGCTACACCTTC.

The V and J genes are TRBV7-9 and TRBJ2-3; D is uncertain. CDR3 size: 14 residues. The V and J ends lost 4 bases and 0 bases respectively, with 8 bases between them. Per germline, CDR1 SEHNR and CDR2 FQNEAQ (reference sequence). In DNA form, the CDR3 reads TGTGCCAGCAGCTCCTTAGCTAGCACAGATACGCAGTATTTT. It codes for CASSSLASTDTQYF.

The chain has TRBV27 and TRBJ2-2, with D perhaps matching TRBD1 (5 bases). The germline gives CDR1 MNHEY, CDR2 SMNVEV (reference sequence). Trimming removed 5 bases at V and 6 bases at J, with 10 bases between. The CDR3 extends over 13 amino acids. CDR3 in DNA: TGTGCCAGCAGTCTCAGGGTTTCCGGGGAGCTGTTTTTT. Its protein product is CASSLRVSGELFF.

The CDR3: CASSPQAGTRQETQYF. CDR3 coding DNA: TGTGCCAGCAGCCCTCAGGCGGGGACGCGGCAAGAGACCCAGTACTTC. V usage is TRBV5-4 and J usage is TRBJ2-5; D might be TRBD2 (6 bases). The V and J ends lost 4 bases and 2 bases respectively, with 18 bases between them. Germline CDR1 is SGHNT and CDR2 is YYREEE (reference sequence). This CDR3 is built from 16 residues.

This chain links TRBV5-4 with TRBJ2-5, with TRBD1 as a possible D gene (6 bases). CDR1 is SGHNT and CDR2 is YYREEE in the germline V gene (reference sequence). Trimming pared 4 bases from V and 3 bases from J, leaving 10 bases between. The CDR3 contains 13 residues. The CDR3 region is CASSPGTKETQYF. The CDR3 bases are TGTGCCAGCAGCCCCGGGACAAAAGAGACCCAGTACTTC.

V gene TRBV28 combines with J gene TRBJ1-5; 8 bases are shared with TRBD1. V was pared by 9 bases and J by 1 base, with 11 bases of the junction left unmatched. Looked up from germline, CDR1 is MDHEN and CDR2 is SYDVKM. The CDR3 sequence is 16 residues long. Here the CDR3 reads CASFASGQGSNQPQHF. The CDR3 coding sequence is TGTGCCAGTTTCGCGAGTGGACAGGGAAGCAATCAGCCCCAGCATTTT.

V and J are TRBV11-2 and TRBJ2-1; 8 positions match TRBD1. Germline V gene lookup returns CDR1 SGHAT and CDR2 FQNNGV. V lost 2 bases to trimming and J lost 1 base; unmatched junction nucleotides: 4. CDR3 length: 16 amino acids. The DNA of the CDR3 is TGTGCCAGCAGCTTATCACAGGGGGGTTCCTACAATGAGCAGTTCTTC. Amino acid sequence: CASSLSQGGSYNEQFF. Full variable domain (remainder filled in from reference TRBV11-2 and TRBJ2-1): EAGVAQSPRYKIIEKRQSVAFWCNPISGHATLYWYQQILGQGPKLLIQFQNNGVVDDSQLPKDRFSAERLKGVDSTLKIQPAKLEDSAVYLCASSLSQGGSYNEQFFGPGTRLTVL.

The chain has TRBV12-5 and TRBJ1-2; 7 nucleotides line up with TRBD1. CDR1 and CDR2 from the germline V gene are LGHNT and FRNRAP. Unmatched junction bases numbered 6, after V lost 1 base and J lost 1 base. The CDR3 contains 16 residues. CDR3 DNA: TGTGCTAGTGGTTTGGGGACGCAGGGGGGTAACTATGGCTACACCTTC. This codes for CASGLGTQGGNYGYTF.

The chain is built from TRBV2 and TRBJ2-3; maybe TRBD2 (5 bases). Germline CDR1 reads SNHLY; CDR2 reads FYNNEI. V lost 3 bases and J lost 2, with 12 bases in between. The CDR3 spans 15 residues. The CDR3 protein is CASSEFAGTTDTQYF. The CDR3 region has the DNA TGTGCCAGCAGTGAGTTTGCGGGTACCACAGATACGCAGTATTTT.

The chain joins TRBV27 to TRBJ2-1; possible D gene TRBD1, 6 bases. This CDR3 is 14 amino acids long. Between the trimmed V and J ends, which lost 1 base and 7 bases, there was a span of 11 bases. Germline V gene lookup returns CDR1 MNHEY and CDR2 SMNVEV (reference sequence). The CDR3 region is CASSLLRGGNEQFF. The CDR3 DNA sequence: TGTGCCAGCAGTTTATTAAGAGGGGGAAATGAGCAGTTCTTC.

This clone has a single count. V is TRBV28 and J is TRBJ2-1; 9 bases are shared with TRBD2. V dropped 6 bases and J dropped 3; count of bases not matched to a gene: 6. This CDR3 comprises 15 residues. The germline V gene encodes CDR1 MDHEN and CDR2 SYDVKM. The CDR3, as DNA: TGTGCCAGCAGCTCTCTAGCGGGGAACTACAATGAGCAGTTCTTC. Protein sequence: CASSSLAGNYNEQFF.

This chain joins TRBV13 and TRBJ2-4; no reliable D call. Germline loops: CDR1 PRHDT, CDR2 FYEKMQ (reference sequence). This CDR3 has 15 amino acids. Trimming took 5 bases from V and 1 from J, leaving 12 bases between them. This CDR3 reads CASSTGIGAKNIQYF. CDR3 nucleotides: TGTGCCAGCAGCACCGGTATCGGGGCCAAAAACATTCAGTACTTC.

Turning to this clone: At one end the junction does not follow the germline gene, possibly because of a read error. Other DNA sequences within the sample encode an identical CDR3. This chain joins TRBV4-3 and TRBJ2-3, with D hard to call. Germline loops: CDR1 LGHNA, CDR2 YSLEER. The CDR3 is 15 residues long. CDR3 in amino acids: CASSQGARRTDTQYF. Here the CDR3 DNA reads TGCGCCAGCAGCCAAGGGGCGCGTCGCACAGACACGCAGTATTTT.

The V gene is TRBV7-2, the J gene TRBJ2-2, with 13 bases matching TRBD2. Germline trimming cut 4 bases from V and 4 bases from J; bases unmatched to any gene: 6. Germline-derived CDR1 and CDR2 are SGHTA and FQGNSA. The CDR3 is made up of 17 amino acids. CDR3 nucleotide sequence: TGTGCCAGCAGCTCCGGACTAGCGGGAGCAGGCACCGGGGAGCTGTTTTTT. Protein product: CASSSGLAGAGTGELFF.

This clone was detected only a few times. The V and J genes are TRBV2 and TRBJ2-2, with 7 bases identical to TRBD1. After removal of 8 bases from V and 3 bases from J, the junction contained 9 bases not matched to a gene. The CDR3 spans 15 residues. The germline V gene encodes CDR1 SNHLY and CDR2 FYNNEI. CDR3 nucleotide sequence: TGTGCCAGCTCCGACAGGGCTACCTACACCGGGGAGCTGTTTTTT. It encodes CASSDRATYTGELFF.

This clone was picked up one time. The CDR3 protein is CSAKYYEQYF. CDR3 DNA: TGCAGTGCTAAATACTACGAGCAGTACTTC. V is TRBV20-1 and J is TRBJ2-7; D call uncertain. CDR1 and CDR2 (germline): DFQATT, SNEGSKA (reference sequence). The CDR3 totals 10 residues. V was shortened by 4 bases and J by 3 bases, with 4 bases between the two germline ends.

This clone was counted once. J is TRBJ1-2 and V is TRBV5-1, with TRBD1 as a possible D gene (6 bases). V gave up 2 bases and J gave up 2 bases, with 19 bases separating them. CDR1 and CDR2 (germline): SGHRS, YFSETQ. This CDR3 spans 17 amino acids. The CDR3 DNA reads TGCGCCAGCAGCTTTGGGCAGGGGCTTTCCAAGAACTATGGCTACACCTTC. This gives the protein CASSFGQGLSKNYGYTF. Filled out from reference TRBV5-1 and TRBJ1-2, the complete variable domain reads KAGVTQTPRYLIKTRGQQVTLSCSPISGHRSVSWYQQTPGQGLQFLFEYFSETQRNKGNFPGRFSGRQFSNSRSEMNVSTLELGDSALYLCASSFGQGLSKNYGYTFGSGTRLTVV.

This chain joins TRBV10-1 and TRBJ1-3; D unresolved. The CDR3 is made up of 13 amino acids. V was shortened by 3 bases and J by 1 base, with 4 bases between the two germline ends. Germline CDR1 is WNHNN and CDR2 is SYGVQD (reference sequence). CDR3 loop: CASSDGSGNTIYF. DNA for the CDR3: TGCGCCAGCAGTGACGGTTCTGGAAACACCATATATTTT.

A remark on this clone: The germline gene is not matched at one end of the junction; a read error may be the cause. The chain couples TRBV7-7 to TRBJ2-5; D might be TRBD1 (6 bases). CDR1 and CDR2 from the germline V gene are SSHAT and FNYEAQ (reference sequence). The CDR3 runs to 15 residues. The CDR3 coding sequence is TGTGCTAGCAGCGCCCAGGGGCAGATTCAAGAGACCCAGTACTTC. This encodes CASSAQGQIQETQYF.

The CDR3 coding sequence is TGCGCCAGCAGCCAAGTGGGGGGGGTCTCTTACGAGCAGTACTTC. Translating it yields CASSQVGGVSYEQYF. V is TRBV4-1 and J is TRBJ2-5, with 7 bases matching TRBD2. The better agreement between TRBJ2-7 and the DNA end casts doubt on the J call. The CDR3 is made up of 15 amino acids. Germline CDR1 and CDR2: MGHRA and YSYEKL.

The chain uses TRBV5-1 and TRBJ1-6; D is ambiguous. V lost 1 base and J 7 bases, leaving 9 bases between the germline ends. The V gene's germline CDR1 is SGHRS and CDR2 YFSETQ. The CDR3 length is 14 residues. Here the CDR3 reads CASSLNSQNSPLHF. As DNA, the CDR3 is TGCGCCAGCAGCTTGAACAGCCAAAATTCACCCCTCCACTTT.

CDR3 nucleotide sequence: TGCAGCGTAGGCAGGACTCCGTGGGAGCAGTACTTC. Amino acids: CSVGRTPWEQYF. This chain uses TRBV29-1 with TRBJ2-7; D is perhaps TRBD2 (5 bases). This CDR3 is built from 12 residues. The V and J ends lost 6 bases and 7 bases respectively, with 16 bases between them. Germline CDR1 is SQVTM and CDR2 is ANQGSEA.